The clone carrying this T cell receptor (beta chain) was recorded a few times. What it recognizes is unknown. The sample carries other DNA sequences with the same CDR3. Sequencing was performed with immunoSEQ multiplex PCR; in TCRdb, only in-frame clones are kept and a portion is missing. This table holds about 93,000 clones, under 90% found once. The entry originates in a study of T cell responses to AZD1222 COVID-19 vaccine. V gave up 0 bases and J gave up 6 bases; unmatched junction bases: 6. The CDR3 extends over 17 amino acids. The germline V gene encodes CDR1 LGHNA and CDR2 YSLEER. Overall study findings and caveats: Once two AZD1222 doses were given, Spike-specific TCR breadth and depth went up.

The TCR originated in an adult in good health. The gene calls are TRBV4-3 and TRBJ2-2; 11 bases align to TRBD2. The sequencing used peripheral blood, collected on day 0 of MenACWY control vaccination. The DNA of the CDR3 is TGCGCCAGCAGCCAAGATGGTGGACTAGCGGGCGCCGGGGAGCTGTTTTTT. It is translated as CASSQDGGLAGAGELFF.